A selection of T cell receptor beta chains follows, all from one sample in a study of T cell responses to AZD1222 COVID-19 vaccine. Repertoires were generated with immunoSEQ multiplex PCR, while TCRdb's copy carries only in-frame clones and drops some. The sample carries more than 100,000 clones, more than 80% recorded once. Sequencing was performed on peripheral blood, taken on day 0 of AZD1222 vaccination. These receptors were obtained from an adult in good health. Each CDR3 is given with its conserved first and last residue. Fields, in order: CDR3 DNA, CDR3 protein, V gene, D gene, clone size, J gene. A D gene is named only where the DNA matches it firmly. Size values are once, few and many counts, or a class for expanded clones, and some rows have none.

cdr3_nt: TGCGCCAGCAGCTTAGCAGGCTTGTACGAGCAGTACTTC
cdr3_aa: CASSLAGLYEQYF
v_call: TRBV5-1
d_call: -
clone_size: -
j_call: TRBJ2-7

cdr3_nt: TGTGCCAGCAGCCTTGGTTCTGGGGACTATGGCTACACCTTC
cdr3_aa: CASSLGSGDYGYTF
v_call: TRBV7-3
d_call: -
clone_size: -
j_call: TRBJ1-2

cdr3_nt: TGTGCCAGCAAGCGGCCCTATAATTCACCCCTCCACTTT
cdr3_aa: CASKRPYNSPLHF
v_call: TRBV27
d_call: -
clone_size: once
j_call: TRBJ1-6

cdr3_nt: TGTGCCAGGGCGGACAGGGGCGGGAATCAGCCCCAGCATTTT
cdr3_aa: CARADRGGNQPQHF
v_call: TRBV19
d_call: TRBD1
clone_size: -
j_call: TRBJ1-5

cdr3_nt: TGTGCCAGCAGCTTAGATCCAGGAAAGAACACTGAAGCTTTCTTT
cdr3_aa: CASSLDPGKNTEAFF
v_call: TRBV11-1
d_call: -
clone_size: -
j_call: TRBJ1-1

cdr3_nt: TGCGCCAGCAGCTTGCCCAGGGAGGACTTCTATAATTCACCCCTCCACTTT
cdr3_aa: CASSLPREDFYNSPLHF
v_call: TRBV5-1
d_call: -
clone_size: -
j_call: TRBJ1-6

cdr3_nt: TGTGCCTGGACCCCAGGGAGGGGCTACACCTTC
cdr3_aa: CAWTPGRGYTF
v_call: TRBV30
d_call: -
clone_size: -
j_call: TRBJ1-2

cdr3_nt: TGTGCCAGCAGTACGGGACAAAACAATGAGCAGTTCTTC
cdr3_aa: CASSTGQNNEQFF
v_call: TRBV6-4
d_call: -
clone_size: -
j_call: TRBJ2-1

cdr3_nt: TGTGCCAGCACCCCACAGGGGGGCACTGAAGCTTTCTTT
cdr3_aa: CASTPQGGTEAFF
v_call: TRBV6-5
d_call: TRBD1
clone_size: once
j_call: TRBJ1-1

cdr3_nt: TGTGCCAGCAGCGTGGGACACAGGGGGGGATACTATGGCTACACCTTC
cdr3_aa: CASSVGHRGGYYGYTF
v_call: TRBV5-6
d_call: TRBD1
clone_size: -
j_call: TRBJ1-2

cdr3_nt: TGTGCCAGCAGCTCCGGACAGGCGAAAGCTTTCTTT
cdr3_aa: CASSSGQAKAFF
v_call: TRBV4-2
d_call: TRBD1
clone_size: -
j_call: TRBJ1-1

cdr3_nt: TGTGCCAGCAGTTTGGGGGGGGCTGGAAACACCATATATTTT
cdr3_aa: CASSLGGAGNTIYF
v_call: TRBV28
d_call: -
clone_size: -
j_call: TRBJ1-3

cdr3_nt: TGTGCCAGCAGACCCCTAGGACACCGCCAAGAGACCCAGTACTTC
cdr3_aa: CASRPLGHRQETQYF
v_call: TRBV5-8
d_call: -
clone_size: -
j_call: TRBJ2-5

cdr3_nt: TGTGCCACCAGTGTGTGGGGGAAAGAGCAGTTCTTC
cdr3_aa: CATSVWGKEQFF
v_call: TRBV24-1
d_call: -
clone_size: -
j_call: TRBJ2-1

cdr3_nt: TGTGCCAGTAGTATTTTGTGGGACAGGAGATACAATGAGCAGTTCTTC
cdr3_aa: CASSILWDRRYNEQFF
v_call: TRBV19
d_call: TRBD1
clone_size: -
j_call: TRBJ2-1

cdr3_nt: TGCGCCAGCAGCTTGACAGGGACCTATGGCTACACCTTC
cdr3_aa: CASSLTGTYGYTF
v_call: TRBV5-1
d_call: -
clone_size: -
j_call: TRBJ1-2

cdr3_nt: TGTGCCAGCAGTTACTCACGCGGTGGGGCGGATGGCTACACCTTC
cdr3_aa: CASSYSRGGADGYTF
v_call: TRBV6-5
d_call: -
clone_size: -
j_call: TRBJ1-2

cdr3_nt: TGCGCCAGCAGCTTGACTAGCGGGGGGGCCGAGGAGCTGTTTTTT
cdr3_aa: CASSLTSGGAEELFF
v_call: TRBV5-1
d_call: TRBD2
clone_size: -
j_call: TRBJ2-2

cdr3_nt: TGTGCCAGCAGTGACGGACACGTGCAGTACTTC
cdr3_aa: CASSDGHVQYF
v_call: TRBV6-4
d_call: -
clone_size: -
j_call: TRBJ2-7

cdr3_nt: TGTGCCAGCAGCGTTTGGGACAGTATCTCTGGGGCCAACGTCCTGACTTTC
cdr3_aa: CASSVWDSISGANVLTF
v_call: TRBV9
d_call: TRBD1
clone_size: -
j_call: TRBJ2-6

cdr3_nt: TGTGCCAGCAGTCTACAGGGGGCTAACTATGGCTACACCTTC
cdr3_aa: CASSLQGANYGYTF
v_call: TRBV3-1/TRBV3-2
d_call: TRBD1
clone_size: once
j_call: TRBJ1-2

cdr3_nt: TGTGCCAGTAGTATTCCACAGTTTAGCAATCAGCCCCAGCATTTT
cdr3_aa: CASSIPQFSNQPQHF
v_call: TRBV19
d_call: -
clone_size: -
j_call: TRBJ1-5

cdr3_nt: TGCGCCAGCAGCCAAGATGACCGACTCCCGCGGACAGCTTCACCCGAAGTCTATGGCTACACCTTC
cdr3_aa: CASSQDDRLPRTASPEVYGYTF
v_call: TRBV4-3
d_call: -
clone_size: -
j_call: TRBJ1-2

cdr3_nt: TGTGCCTGGAGTGTAAATAACGGCGGGGAGCTGTTTTTT
cdr3_aa: CAWSVNNGGELFF
v_call: TRBV30
d_call: -
clone_size: -
j_call: TRBJ2-2

cdr3_nt: TGTGCCAGCAGTTTGGGGCAGACTGAAGCTTTCTTT
cdr3_aa: CASSLGQTEAFF
v_call: TRBV12-3/TRBV12-4
d_call: -
clone_size: -
j_call: TRBJ1-1

cdr3_nt: TGTGCCAGCAGCACCGGGGACAGCCTCACAGATACGCAGTATTTT
cdr3_aa: CASSTGDSLTDTQYF
v_call: TRBV9
d_call: TRBD1
clone_size: -
j_call: TRBJ2-3